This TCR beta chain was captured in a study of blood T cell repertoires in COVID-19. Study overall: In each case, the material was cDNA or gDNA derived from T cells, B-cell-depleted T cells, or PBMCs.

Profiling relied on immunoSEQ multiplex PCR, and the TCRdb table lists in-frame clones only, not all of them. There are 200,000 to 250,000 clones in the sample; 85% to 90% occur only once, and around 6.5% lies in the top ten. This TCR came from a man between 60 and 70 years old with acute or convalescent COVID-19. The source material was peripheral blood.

Here the CDR3 DNA reads TGTGCCAGCAGTGACAGGGCTAGCAATCAGCCCCAGCATTTT. Its translation: CASSDRASNQPQHF. J is TRBJ1-5 and V is TRBV2, with D possibly TRBD1 on 5 matching bases. The germline gives CDR1 SNHLY, CDR2 FYNNEI. The CDR3 covers 14 residues. The V end was cut by 3 bases, the J end by 0 bases, with 6 bases between.